These 6 T cell receptor beta chains originate from one sample sequenced in a study of regulatory and conventional T cells in RAG deficiency. Libraries were prepared by immunoSEQ multiplex PCR; TCRdb keeps only in-frame clonotypes and omits some of them. The table includes tens of thousands of clones, around 96% detected once. Conventional CD4+ T cells were sorted from blood as CD25-low CD127-high cells. This same sample was also taken into another study, of regulatory T cells. According to that study: The primer mix had 52 TRBV and 13 TRBJ primers.

Specimen: CD25- CD4+ T cells sorted from blood. The source of these receptors is a human donor in good health.

CDR3 nucleotide sequence: TGTGCCAGCAGGGACAGAAGTCTCGGCGACTATGGCTACACCTTC. Its protein is CASRDRSLGDYGYTF. The genes are TRBV2 and TRBJ1-2; maybe TRBD1 (6 bases). The germline CDR1 and CDR2 sequences are SNHLY and FYNNEI. This CDR3 contains 15 residues. V dropped 6 bases and J dropped 3 bases, with 17 bases sitting between them. The full variable domain, in which reference TRBV2 and TRBJ1-2 provide the parts outside the CDR3, is EPEVTQTPSHQVTQMGQEVILRCVPISNHLYFYWYRQILGQKVEFLVSFYNNEISEKSEIFDDQFSVERPDGSNFTLKIRSTKLEDSAMYFCASRDRSLGDYGYTFGSGTRLTVV.

A word on this clone: Other DNA sequences from this sample encode an identical CDR3 as well. V and J are TRBV4-2 and TRBJ1-2; 9 positions agree with TRBD1. The trim removed 6 bases at V and 2 bases at J, leaving 7 bases unmatched. There are 15 residues in the CDR3. Germline V gene lookup returns CDR1 LGHNA and CDR2 YNFKEQ. The CDR3 DNA reads TGTGCCAGCAGTCACCCCGGACAGGGGAACTATGGCTACACCTTC. Amino acids: CASSHPGQGNYGYTF.

This chain joins TRBV6-1 and TRBJ2-1; 9 nucleotides match TRBD1. Trimming removed 6 bases from V and 4 bases from J; junction bases left unmatched: 7. This CDR3 spans 15 amino acids. The germline gives CDR1 MNHNS, CDR2 SASEGT. DNA for the CDR3: TGTGCCAGCAGGGGTGACAGGGGGAGTTACAATGAGCAGTTCTTC. This encodes CASRGDRGSYNEQFF.

This clone was observed once. The chain couples TRBV28 to TRBJ1-3; TRBD1 is a possible D gene (5 bases). Germline assignment: CDR1 MDHEN and CDR2 SYDVKM. V lost 5 bases and J lost 4, with 18 bases in between. This CDR3 spans 16 amino acids. CDR3 amino acids: CASSPYPQGDGNTIYF. In DNA form, the CDR3 reads TGTGCCAGCAGTCCGTACCCCCAGGGTGACGGAAACACCATATATTTT.

This clone was counted a few times. This rearrangement joins TRBV19 to TRBJ1-3; D call uncertain. V was shortened by 3 bases and J by 3 bases, with 6 bases between the two germline ends. Germline V CDR1 and CDR2: LNHDA, SQIVND (reference sequence). The CDR3 is made up of 13 amino acids. The CDR3 DNA follows: TGTGCCAGTAGTATCATCAATGGAAACACCATATATTTT. This translates into CASSIINGNTIYF.

The chain carries TRBV7-2 and TRBJ1-1; the D gene is possibly TRBD1 (5 bases). The V gene's germline CDR1 is SGHTA and CDR2 FQGNSA. The CDR3 runs 18 residues. V was clipped by 8 bases and J by 0 bases, with 25 bases between them. The CDR3 nucleotides are TGTGCCAGCCCTATTCTTTATAGGACAATTTCAATGAACACTGAAGCTTTCTTT. Its translation: CASPILYRTISMNTEAFF.